This T cell receptor (beta chain) was obtained from a study of cytotoxic CD8 clonotypes in ibrutinib-treated CLL. Findings and caveats of the study: Clonality measured at baseline exceeded age-matched healthy donors, tracking circulating CD8+ T-cell counts.

There are a few counts of this clone. Its antigen remains unknown. TCRdb's copy holds only in-frame clones and misses some; the assay was immunoSEQ multiplex PCR. The data show roughly 250,000 clones, around three quarters seen once. This clonotype was obtained from a human donor with chronic lymphocytic leukemia. The input for sequencing was PBMCs, taken after 24 months of ibrutinib treatment.

The CDR3 region has the DNA TGTGCCAGCAGTTCTGGACATATGTATGGCTACACCTTC. It is translated as CASSSGHMYGYTF. The chain joins TRBV6-5 to TRBJ1-2, with a possible D match to TRBD1 (5 bases). The CDR3 extends over 13 amino acids. The V end was cut by 4 bases, the J end by 5 bases, with 11 bases between. Germline assignment: CDR1 MNHEY and CDR2 SVGAGI.